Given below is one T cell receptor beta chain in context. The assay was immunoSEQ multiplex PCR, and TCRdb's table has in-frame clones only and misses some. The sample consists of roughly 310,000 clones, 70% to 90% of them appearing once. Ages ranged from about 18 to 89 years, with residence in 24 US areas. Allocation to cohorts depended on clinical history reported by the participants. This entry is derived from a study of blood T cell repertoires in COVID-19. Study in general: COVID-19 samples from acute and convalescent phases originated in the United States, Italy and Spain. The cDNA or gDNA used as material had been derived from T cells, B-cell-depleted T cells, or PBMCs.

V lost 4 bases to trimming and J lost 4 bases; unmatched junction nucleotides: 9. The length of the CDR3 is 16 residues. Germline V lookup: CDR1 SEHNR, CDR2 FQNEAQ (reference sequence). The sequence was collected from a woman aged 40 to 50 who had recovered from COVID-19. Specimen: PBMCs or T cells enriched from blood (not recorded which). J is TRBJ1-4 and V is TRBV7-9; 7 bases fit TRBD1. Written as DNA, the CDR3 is TGTGCCAGCAGCTCCCCCAGACAGGGATATAATGAAAAACTGTTTTTT. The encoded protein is CASSSPRQGYNEKLFF.